This record concerns one T cell receptor beta chain sequence. Its antigen is still unknown. No base quality values were provided; no much bigger clone lies one nucleotide off. The data derive from a study of blood T cell repertoires in COVID-19 (TCRdb year 2020). The study in broad terms: The collaborator samples originated in the United States, Italy and Spain and spanned the acute and convalescent phases of COVID-19. The material from the prospective study consisted of cDNA or gDNA derived from T cells, B-cell-depleted T cells, or PBMCs. Deeply sampled blood TCRbeta repertoires from subjects exposed to, actively infected with, or recovered from COVID-19 were included in the dataset. A freely available public database, intended as a resource for researchers studying the immune response to SARS-CoV-2, is where the repertoires were released. The samples were drawn from two sources: the first 160 participants of the ongoing ImmuneRACE study, and fewer than 1,500 subjects contributed by 6 global collaborators. Nearly every sample came with metadata listing a de-identified subject ID, COVID-19 status, age in years and sex. HLA class I and class II types, where available, came from metadata supplied by the sample provider rather than from assay-based typing.

TCRbeta CDR3 regions were amplified from genomic DNA using the immunoSEQ Assay, a bias-controlled multiplex PCR. For the original study's pipeline: The number of nucleated cells in each sample was estimated from the amplification of reference gene primers within the assay. To quantify the absolute abundance of each unique TCRbeta CDR3 rearrangement, sequence reads were collapsed and filtered. For each sample, productive Simpson clonality was calculated by taking the square root of Simpson's diversity index across productive rearrangements. TCRdb re-hosts the immuneACCESS table, in-frame sequences only. Its copies lack some clones; in the studies checked, an unresolved V gene accounts for under half of them, and the cause for the rest is not known. V and J calls and clone size are given by that table; D and trimming were obtained from the DNA. The sample has around 66,000 clones on record, around 80% of them singletons. The biggest ten clones account for about a tenth of the sample.

Broader findings and caveats from the paper: Clinical and demographic metadata were provided uncurated, with the amount varying by source and participant.

Each collaborating institution followed its own protocols to collect whole blood in K2EDTA tubes. For TCRbeta analysis, collaborators shipped samples in one of three forms: frozen whole blood, isolated PBMCs, or DNA extracted from either of those sample types. This sequence originates from a human donor in a cohort sampled during active COVID-19. The sequencing input was peripheral blood.

CDR3 protein: CASSPPDRDYGYTF. The DNA sequence is given as TGTGCCAGCAGCCCCCCGGACAGGGACTATGGCTACACCTTC. The V and J segments used are TRBV7-9 and TRBJ1-2, and 8 junctional nucleotides match TRBD1. Reading from cysteine to phenylalanine, the CDR3 counts 14 amino acids. Only the CDR3 DNA is retained, 42 bases long and in frame from the first base. The germline V gene (reference sequence) provides CDR1 SEHNR and CDR2 FQNEAQ. Clipping removes 5 bases from V and 3 bases from J, with 5 as the unmatched junction base count.